A selection of T cell receptor beta chains follows, all from one sample in a study of blood T cell repertoires in COVID-19. Using immunoSEQ multiplex PCR, the repertoire was profiled, and TCRdb retains in-frame clones only, with some absent. The table lists about 270,000 clones, approximately 86% of them singletons, with about 8.6% in the top ten. The source material was peripheral blood. These TCRs come from a man in his forties with active or convalescent COVID-19. CDR3s include the opening cysteine and the closing phenylalanine or tryptophan. The order of the fields is V gene, J gene, clone size, D gene, CDR3 protein, CDR3 DNA. A D gene is named only where the DNA matches it firmly. The size entry is marked missing in some rows and otherwise reads once, few, many or a size class.

v_call: TRBV5-6
j_call: TRBJ2-7
clone_size: NA
d_call: TRBD1
cdr3_aa: CASRDRGVEQYF
cdr3_nt: TGTGCCAGCAGGGACAGGGGCGTCGAGCAGTACTTC

v_call: TRBV5-1
j_call: TRBJ1-1
clone_size: NA
d_call: NA
cdr3_aa: CASSLASARGVAAVWYTEAFF
cdr3_nt: TGCGCCAGCAGCTTGGCGTCCGCTCGGGGGGTAGCGGCCGTCTGGTACACTGAAGCTTTCTTT

v_call: TRBV29-1
j_call: TRBJ2-7
clone_size: NA
d_call: TRBD2
cdr3_aa: CSVVGLAGSYEQYF
cdr3_nt: TGCAGCGTTGTGGGGCTAGCGGGCTCCTACGAGCAGTACTTC

v_call: TRBV18
j_call: TRBJ1-1
clone_size: NA
d_call: TRBD1
cdr3_aa: CASSPLGQGTEAFF
cdr3_nt: TGTGCCAGCTCACCACTTGGACAGGGAACTGAAGCTTTCTTT

v_call: TRBV10-3
j_call: TRBJ1-2
clone_size: NA
d_call: TRBD1
cdr3_aa: CAIRDRGQSYGYTF
cdr3_nt: TGTGCCATCAGAGACAGGGGGCAAAGCTATGGCTACACCTTC

v_call: TRBV5-4
j_call: TRBJ2-5
clone_size: few
d_call: TRBD2
cdr3_aa: CASSRRLARPLGEETQYF
cdr3_nt: TGTGCCAGCAGCCGTCGACTAGCGAGACCTTTAGGGGAGGAGACCCAGTACTTC

v_call: TRBV6-4
j_call: TRBJ2-3
clone_size: NA
d_call: TRBD2
cdr3_aa: CASSEGGEDTQYF
cdr3_nt: TGTGCCAGCAGTGAGGGGGGGGAAGATACGCAGTATTTT

v_call: TRBV10-1
j_call: TRBJ2-7
clone_size: NA
d_call: NA
cdr3_aa: CASFHGGRLDVYEQYF
cdr3_nt: TGCGCCAGCTTCCACGGAGGACGACTAGACGTATACGAGCAGTACTTC

v_call: TRBV3-1/TRBV3-2
j_call: TRBJ2-1
clone_size: NA
d_call: NA
cdr3_aa: CASSQGPPLQRGQFF
cdr3_nt: TGTGCCAGCAGCCAAGGTCCCCCCCTGCAAAGGGGGCAGTTCTTC

v_call: TRBV13
j_call: TRBJ1-2
clone_size: NA
d_call: TRBD1
cdr3_aa: CASLSAVTGQGLDGYTF
cdr3_nt: TGTGCCAGCCTAAGCGCGGTAACGGGACAGGGGCTTGATGGCTACACCTTC

v_call: TRBV11-2
j_call: TRBJ1-4
clone_size: few
d_call: NA
cdr3_aa: CASSLGATNEKLFF
cdr3_nt: TGTGCCAGCAGCCTGGGAGCAACTAATGAAAAACTGTTTTTT

v_call: TRBV5-1
j_call: TRBJ2-5
clone_size: NA
d_call: NA
cdr3_aa: CASSLDRAILETQYF
cdr3_nt: TGCGCCAGCAGCTTGGACAGGGCCATCCTGGAGACCCAGTACTTC

v_call: TRBV5-1
j_call: TRBJ2-1
clone_size: NA
d_call: TRBD2
cdr3_aa: CASSPGTSGYEQFF
cdr3_nt: TGCGCCAGCAGCCCCGGGACTAGTGGATATGAGCAGTTCTTC

v_call: TRBV30
j_call: TRBJ2-2
clone_size: NA
d_call: NA
cdr3_aa: CAWRSNSYTGELFF
cdr3_nt: TGTGCCTGGAGGTCGAACTCCTACACCGGGGAGCTGTTTTTT

v_call: TRBV5-1
j_call: TRBJ2-7
clone_size: NA
d_call: NA
cdr3_aa: CASSSPGVYEQYF
cdr3_nt: TGCGCCAGCAGCAGTCCGGGGGTCTACGAGCAGTACTTC

v_call: TRBV30
j_call: TRBJ2-7
clone_size: NA
d_call: TRBD1
cdr3_aa: CAWIPTGPSYEQYF
cdr3_nt: TGTGCCTGGATCCCGACAGGGCCTTCCTACGAGCAGTACTTC

v_call: TRBV19
j_call: TRBJ1-5
clone_size: NA
d_call: NA
cdr3_aa: CASSIAAGIRNQPQHF
cdr3_nt: TGTGCCAGTAGTATAGCGGCGGGTATAAGAAATCAGCCCCAGCATTTT

v_call: TRBV29-1
j_call: TRBJ1-6
clone_size: NA
d_call: TRBD1
cdr3_aa: CSVEDLGRDREPNNSPLHF
cdr3_nt: TGCAGCGTTGAAGATCTCGGACGGGACAGAGAACCTAATAATTCACCCCTCCACTTT

v_call: TRBV27
j_call: TRBJ1-2
clone_size: NA
d_call: NA
cdr3_aa: CASSLNPSRVGYTF
cdr3_nt: TGTGCCAGCAGTTTGAATCCCTCGAGGGTTGGCTACACCTTC

v_call: TRBV19
j_call: TRBJ2-3
clone_size: once
d_call: TRBD1
cdr3_aa: CASSRGGQGMADTQYF
cdr3_nt: TGTGCCAGTAGTCGAGGGGGACAGGGGATGGCAGATACGCAGTATTTT

v_call: TRBV6-5
j_call: TRBJ1-4
clone_size: NA
d_call: NA
cdr3_aa: CASSFQGGAVEKLFF
cdr3_nt: TGTGCCAGCAGTTTCCAGGGTGGAGCAGTTGAAAAACTGTTTTTT

v_call: TRBV19
j_call: TRBJ1-5
clone_size: NA
d_call: NA
cdr3_aa: CASTRGVLNQPQHF
cdr3_nt: TGTGCCAGTACTCGCGGGGTTTTGAATCAGCCCCAGCATTTT

v_call: TRBV14
j_call: TRBJ2-7
clone_size: NA
d_call: NA
cdr3_aa: CASSQVSKFYEQYF
cdr3_nt: TGTGCCAGCAGCCAAGTTAGCAAGTTCTACGAGCAGTACTTC

v_call: TRBV5-4
j_call: TRBJ2-7
clone_size: once
d_call: TRBD2
cdr3_aa: CASSSQRDSPYF
cdr3_nt: TGTGCCAGCAGCTCTCAGCGGGATAGCCCGTACTTC

v_call: TRBV2
j_call: TRBJ1-1
clone_size: few
d_call: NA
cdr3_aa: CASRIAGSPNTEAFF
cdr3_nt: TGTGCCAGCAGAATTGCGGGCAGTCCAAACACTGAAGCTTTCTTT

v_call: TRBV24-1
j_call: TRBJ2-2
clone_size: NA
d_call: NA
cdr3_aa: CATSVPNTGELFF
cdr3_nt: TGTGCCACCTCGGTACCGAACACCGGGGAGCTGTTTTTT

v_call: TRBV21-1
j_call: TRBJ1-1
clone_size: NA
d_call: NA
cdr3_aa: CASSKAQTGGAGEAFF
cdr3_nt: TGTGCCAGCAGCAAAGCCCAGACAGGGGGCGCGGGTGAAGCTTTCTTT

v_call: TRBV6-5
j_call: TRBJ2-1
clone_size: once
d_call: NA
cdr3_aa: CASRDREYNEQFF
cdr3_nt: TGTGCCAGCAGAGATAGGGAGTACAATGAGCAGTTCTTC

v_call: TRBV6-1
j_call: TRBJ2-7
clone_size: NA
d_call: TRBD1
cdr3_aa: CASSEGDRSTYEQYF
cdr3_nt: TGTGCCAGCAGTGAAGGGGACAGGTCTACCTACGAGCAGTACTTC

v_call: TRBV10-2
j_call: TRBJ1-5
clone_size: NA
d_call: TRBD1
cdr3_aa: CASSPRDRGVGSNQPQHF
cdr3_nt: TGCGCCAGCAGCCCCCGGGACAGGGGTGTGGGTAGCAATCAGCCCCAGCATTTT

v_call: TRBV30
j_call: TRBJ1-2
clone_size: NA
d_call: TRBD1
cdr3_aa: CAWSQTSGQGGNGYTF
cdr3_nt: TGTGCCTGGAGCCAGACTTCGGGACAGGGAGGAAATGGCTACACCTTC

v_call: TRBV6-2/TRBV6-3
j_call: TRBJ2-3
clone_size: NA
d_call: TRBD2
cdr3_aa: CASSYSPRGRSIDTQYF
cdr3_nt: TGTGCCAGCAGTTACTCGCCTCGCGGGAGATCCATAGATACGCAGTATTTT

v_call: TRBV3-1/TRBV3-2
j_call: TRBJ2-7
clone_size: NA
d_call: NA
cdr3_aa: CASSQDGTGRGYEQYF
cdr3_nt: TGTGCCAGCAGCCAAGATGGGACGGGGCGGGGCTACGAGCAGTACTTC

v_call: TRBV7-3
j_call: TRBJ2-5
clone_size: NA
d_call: TRBD2
cdr3_aa: CASSLTSGGLETQYF
cdr3_nt: TGTGCCAGCAGCCTCACTAGCGGGGGGTTAGAGACCCAGTACTTC

v_call: TRBV2
j_call: TRBJ2-5
clone_size: NA
d_call: TRBD1
cdr3_aa: CASNRDSQETQYF
cdr3_nt: TGTGCCAGCAACCGGGACAGCCAAGAGACCCAGTACTTC

v_call: TRBV15
j_call: TRBJ2-7
clone_size: NA
d_call: NA
cdr3_aa: CATSPSVEIGSPYEQYF
cdr3_nt: TGTGCCACCAGCCCCTCCGTAGAAATCGGTTCTCCCTACGAGCAGTACTTC

v_call: TRBV29-1
j_call: TRBJ1-1
clone_size: once
d_call: TRBD1
cdr3_aa: CSSGTDLNTEAFF
cdr3_nt: TGCAGCTCCGGGACAGACTTGAACACTGAAGCTTTCTTT

v_call: TRBV6-5
j_call: TRBJ1-2
clone_size: few
d_call: NA
cdr3_aa: CASSYDGQHYGYTF
cdr3_nt: TGTGCCAGCAGTTACGATGGGCAGCACTATGGCTACACCTTC

v_call: TRBV24-1
j_call: TRBJ1-5
clone_size: NA
d_call: NA
cdr3_aa: CATSAGYQPQHF
cdr3_nt: TGTGCCACCAGTGCCGGTTATCAGCCCCAGCATTTT

v_call: TRBV3-1/TRBV3-2
j_call: TRBJ2-2
clone_size: NA
d_call: TRBD1
cdr3_aa: CASSPHDRGGTGELFF
cdr3_nt: TGTGCCAGCAGCCCTCACGACAGGGGTGGAACCGGGGAGCTGTTTTTT

v_call: TRBV5-6
j_call: TRBJ2-1
clone_size: NA
d_call: NA
cdr3_aa: CASSLDNEQFF
cdr3_nt: TGTGCCAGCAGCCTCGACAATGAGCAGTTCTTC

v_call: TRBV30
j_call: TRBJ2-7
clone_size: many
d_call: NA
cdr3_aa: CAWRRVRLTTYEQYF
cdr3_nt: TGTGCCTGGAGACGCGTTAGGCTAACGACTTACGAGCAGTACTTC

v_call: TRBV4-1
j_call: TRBJ1-2
clone_size: once
d_call: TRBD1
cdr3_aa: CASSQDAGQGNGYTF
cdr3_nt: TGCGCCAGCAGCCAAGATGCGGGACAGGGGAATGGCTACACCTTC

v_call: TRBV28
j_call: TRBJ1-1
clone_size: NA
d_call: NA
cdr3_aa: CATQVAQGMNTEAFF
cdr3_nt: TGTGCCACCCAGGTGGCCCAGGGCATGAACACTGAAGCTTTCTTT

v_call: TRBV6-5
j_call: TRBJ2-7
clone_size: NA
d_call: TRBD2
cdr3_aa: CASSPLAEVAYEQYF
cdr3_nt: TGTGCCAGCAGCCCACTAGCGGAGGTAGCCTACGAGCAGTACTTC

v_call: TRBV7-9
j_call: TRBJ2-5
clone_size: NA
d_call: TRBD1
cdr3_aa: CASRKGAEETQYF
cdr3_nt: TGTGCCAGCCGCAAGGGGGCCGAGGAGACCCAGTACTTC

v_call: TRBV25-1
j_call: TRBJ2-7
clone_size: NA
d_call: NA
cdr3_aa: CASSESRVFGEQYF
cdr3_nt: TGTGCCAGCAGTGAGTCCAGGGTGTTCGGCGAGCAGTACTTC

v_call: TRBV10-1
j_call: TRBJ1-3
clone_size: NA
d_call: TRBD1
cdr3_aa: CASRVTAGTGTGNTIYF
cdr3_nt: TGCGCCAGCAGGGTTACTGCCGGGACAGGAACTGGAAACACCATATATTTT

v_call: TRBV19
j_call: TRBJ1-2
clone_size: few
d_call: NA
cdr3_aa: CASRRLQELGYTF
cdr3_nt: TGTGCCAGTAGGAGGTTACAGGAACTTGGCTACACCTTC

v_call: TRBV12-5
j_call: TRBJ1-5
clone_size: NA
d_call: NA
cdr3_aa: CASSSRQYSNQPQHF
cdr3_nt: TGTGCTAGTTCCTCTCGCCAGTATAGCAATCAGCCCCAGCATTTT